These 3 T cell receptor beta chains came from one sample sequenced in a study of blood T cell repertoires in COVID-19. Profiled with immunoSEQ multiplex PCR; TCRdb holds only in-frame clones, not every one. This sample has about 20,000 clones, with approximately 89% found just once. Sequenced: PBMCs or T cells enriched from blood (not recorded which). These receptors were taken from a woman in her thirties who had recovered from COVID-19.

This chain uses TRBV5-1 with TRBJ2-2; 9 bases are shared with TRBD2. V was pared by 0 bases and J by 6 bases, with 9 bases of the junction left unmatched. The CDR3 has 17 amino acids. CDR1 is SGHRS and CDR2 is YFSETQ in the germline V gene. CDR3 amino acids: CASSLVAGGPGPGELFF. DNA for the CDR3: TGCGCCAGCAGCTTGGTGGCGGGGGGGCCGGGGCCCGGGGAGCTGTTTTTT.

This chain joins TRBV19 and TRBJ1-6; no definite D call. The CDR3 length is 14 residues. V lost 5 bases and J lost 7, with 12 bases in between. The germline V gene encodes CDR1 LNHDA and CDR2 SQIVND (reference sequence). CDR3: CASSRQEANSPLHF. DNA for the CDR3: TGTGCCAGTAGTCGTCAGGAGGCCAATTCACCCCTCCACTTT.

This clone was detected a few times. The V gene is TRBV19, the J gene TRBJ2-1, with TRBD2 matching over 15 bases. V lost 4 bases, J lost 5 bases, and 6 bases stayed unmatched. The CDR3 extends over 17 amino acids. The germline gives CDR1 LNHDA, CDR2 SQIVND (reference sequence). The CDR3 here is CASSRTSGGALHNEQFF. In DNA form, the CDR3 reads TGTGCCAGTAGTAGGACTAGCGGGGGGGCTCTCCACAATGAGCAGTTCTTC.